A single sample is the source of the 32 T cell receptor beta chains below, sequenced in a study of identical twins. TCRdb analysed the 5' RACE reads with MiXCR anew, one entry per CDR3 protein. Among under 250,000 distinct CDR3 sequences listed, approximately 7.8% were seen once. Another study also made use of these data, one on yellow fever vaccine responses in identical twins.

The sequenced sample consisted of CD8+ T cells sorted from blood. All receptors derive from a young woman in good health.

This clonotype was counted at least ten times. In DNA form, the CDR3 reads TGTGCCAGCAGCTCCGGGGCCGGCGATGAAAAACTGTTTTTT. It yields the protein CASSSGAGDEKLFF. This chain connects TRBV7-9 to TRBJ1-4; D might be TRBD1 (5 bases). Germline V gene lookup returns CDR1 SEHNR and CDR2 FQNEAQ (reference sequence). Trimming pared 4 bases from V and 6 bases from J, leaving 12 bases between. This CDR3 is built from 14 residues.

The chain carries TRBV6-1 and TRBJ2-2; TRBD1 matches at 8 bases. Germline V gene lookup returns CDR1 MNHNS and CDR2 SASEGT. The V gene end was trimmed by 7 bases and the J gene end by 4 bases; junction bases not matched to a gene: 5. The CDR3 contains 14 residues. Written as DNA, the CDR3 is TGTGCCAGCACCTGGACAGGGAGCACCGGGGAGCTGTTTTTT. This translates into CASTWTGSTGELFF.

This clonotype was counted between two and nine times. The chain has TRBV28 and TRBJ2-5; D not certain. This CDR3 comprises 13 residues. Per the germline V gene, CDR1 is MDHEN and CDR2 is SYDVKM. Trimming pared 5 bases from V and 0 bases from J, leaving 7 bases between. The CDR3 is CASSRPDQETQYF. The CDR3 bases are TGTGCCAGCAGTCGGCCGGACCAAGAGACCCAGTACTTC.

This clonotype came up many times. The rearrangement uses TRBV29-1 and TRBJ1-2; D is uncertain. Per germline, CDR1 SQVTM and CDR2 ANQGSEA. Between the trimmed V and J ends, which lost 0 bases and 8 bases, there was a span of 13 bases. CDR3 size: 13 residues. CDR3 in DNA: TGCAGCGTTGAAGATCGGACCTGGAGGGGCTACACCTTC. Amino acids: CSVEDRTWRGYTF.

The chain uses TRBV25-1 and TRBJ2-5; TRBD2 might be the D (6 bases). Germline V CDR1 and CDR2: MGHDK, SYGVNS. This CDR3 has 15 amino acids. V was cut by 3 bases and J by 4 bases, with 15 bases left in between. CDR3 coding DNA: TGTGCCAGCAGTGAGGAGGGCCAACTCGGAGAGACCCAGTACTTC. Translating gives CASSEEGQLGETQYF.

The chain employs TRBV5-6 and TRBJ2-7, with D perhaps matching TRBD1 or TRBD2 (5 bases each). The CDR3 totals 15 residues. Trimming pared 4 bases from V and 0 bases from J, leaving 14 bases between. The germline CDR1 and CDR2 sequences are SGHDT and YYEEEE. CDR3 protein: CASSLGPINSYEQYF. CDR3 coding DNA: TGTGCCAGCAGCCTGGGACCAATAAACTCCTACGAGCAGTACTTC.

This clonotype was picked up a small number of times. The V call is TRBV20-1, the J call TRBJ1-1; unclear D gene. The CDR3 runs 12 residues. Germline V gene sequence: CDR1 DFQATT, CDR2 SNEGSKA (reference sequence). With 0 bases removed from V and 11 bases from J, the gap between germline ends came to 13 bases. CDR3 sequence (DNA): TGCAGTGCTAGAGATCGACGGGTTGGGGCTTTCTTT. This encodes CSARDRRVGAFF.

This clonotype was picked up a small number of times. This chain uses TRBV10-3 with TRBJ2-7; D perhaps matches TRBD2 (6 bases). The germline gives CDR1 ENHRY, CDR2 SYGVKD. The CDR3 contains 16 residues. Trimming took 2 bases from V and 3 from J, leaving 17 bases between them. The CDR3 loop is CAISEGGTDQYYEQYF. The CDR3 DNA reads TGTGCCATCAGTGAGGGGGGGACGGACCAGTACTACGAGCAGTACTTC.

This clonotype appeared many times. The genes are TRBV29-1 and TRBJ2-5; 11 bases match TRBD2. J was trimmed by 5 bases and V by 4 bases; bases with no gene match: 12. Germline V gene data show CDR1 as SQVTM and CDR2 as ANQGSEA. The CDR3 runs to 16 residues. CDR3 loop: CSVGHPTSGEGETQYF. The CDR3 nucleotides are TGCAGCGTTGGACACCCGACTAGCGGGGAGGGTGAGACCCAGTACTTC.

This clonotype occurred many times. V gene TRBV12-3 or TRBV12-4 combines with J gene TRBJ1-5; D may be TRBD1 (6 bases). V was pared by 5 bases and J by 1 base, with 12 bases between. This CDR3 is 15 amino acids long. Here the CDR3 reads CASSPRGGSNQPQHF. DNA for the CDR3: TGTGCCAGCAGTCCCAGGGGAGGGAGCAATCAGCCCCAGCATTTT.

This clonotype was counted at least ten times. This chain joins TRBV7-2 and TRBJ2-3, with 9 bases matching TRBD2. CDR1 and CDR2 (germline): SGHTA, FQGNSA. With V trimmed by 2 bases and J by 5 bases, 5 bases remained unmatched. The CDR3 length is 15 residues. CDR3 residues: CASSLIAGVLDTQYF. The CDR3 coding sequence is TGTGCCAGCAGCTTAATAGCGGGAGTGCTAGATACGCAGTATTTT.

This clonotype was counted a few times. The V call is TRBV7-8, the J call TRBJ1-5; D gene uncertain. Germline V gene lookup returns CDR1 SGHVS and CDR2 FQNEAQ. Between the trimmed V and J ends, which lost 3 bases and 3 bases, there was a span of 15 bases. CDR3 length: 16 amino acids. The CDR3 DNA is TGTGCCAGCAGCTTCGGACGGAGTTTACTCAATCAGCCCCAGCATTTT. It is translated as CASSFGRSLLNQPQHF. Drawing the rest from reference TRBV7-8 and TRBJ1-5, the complete variable domain is GAGVSQSPRYKVAKRGQDVALRCDPISGHVSLFWYQQALGQGPEFLTYFQNEAQLDKSGLPSDRFFAERPEGSVSTLKIQRTQQEDSAVYLCASSFGRSLLNQPQHFGDGTRLSIL.

At least ten counts were recorded for this clonotype. V and J are TRBV5-1 and TRBJ2-1, with a weak D call TRBD1 (6 bases). The CDR3 consists of 15 residues. Germline V gives CDR1 SGHRS, CDR2 YFSETQ. Trimming removed 2 bases from V and 3 bases from J, with 12 bases in between. The CDR3: CASSFGQNLYNEQFF. As DNA, the CDR3 is TGCGCCAGCAGCTTCGGACAGAACCTCTACAATGAGCAGTTCTTC.

This clonotype turned up a few times. The V call is TRBV15, the J call TRBJ2-7, with TRBD1 as a possible D gene (6 bases). Looked up from germline, CDR1 is LNHNV and CDR2 is YYDKDF (reference sequence). The length of the CDR3 is 12 residues. Trimming took off 5 bases at V and 5 bases at J, with 10 bases between the two ends. The CDR3 is CATSSTGNEQYF. CDR3 nucleotide sequence: TGTGCCACCAGCTCTACAGGGAACGAGCAGTACTTC.

This sequence joins TRBV27 and TRBJ2-7, with D perhaps matching TRBD2 (7 bases). The CDR3 is made up of 14 amino acids. Per the germline V gene, CDR1 is MNHEY and CDR2 is SMNVEV (reference sequence). V lost 3 bases and J 2 bases, leaving 11 bases between the germline ends. The CDR3 DNA sequence: TGTGCCAGCAGTTTCTGGGGGGGCACCTACGAGCAGTACTTC. Translation: CASSFWGGTYEQYF.

This clonotype was detected ten times or more. The rearrangement links TRBV7-9 to TRBJ2-2; D remains ambiguous. The germline gives CDR1 SEHNR, CDR2 FQNEAQ (reference sequence). The V end was cut by 4 bases, the J end by 6 bases, with 12 bases between. This CDR3 region has 14 residues. Here the CDR3 DNA reads TGTGCCAGCAGCTCGCCTCGAGGAGCCGGGGAGCTGTTTTTT. This codes for CASSSPRGAGELFF.

This clonotype has a handful of counts. The CDR3 bases are TGCAGTGCTAGACCGACCTCGACTCTGACCGGGGAGCTGTTTTTT. Protein: CSARPTSTLTGELFF. The V call is TRBV20-1, the J call TRBJ2-2; no clear D. The CDR3 has 15 amino acids. Germline CDR1 is DFQATT and CDR2 is SNEGSKA (reference sequence). V gave up 2 bases and J gave up 5 bases, with 15 bases separating them.

This clonotype was seen more than once but under ten times. The rearrangement uses TRBV10-1 and TRBJ2-3; 11 bases are a match to TRBD2. From germline, CDR1 is WNHNN and CDR2 SYGVQD (reference sequence). The junction had 10 bases not matched to a gene; V was cut back by 4 bases and J by 10 bases. The CDR3 length is 15 residues. The CDR3 nucleotides read TGCGCCAGCAGTGGGGCTAGCGGGGGGATCGTCGCGCAGTATTTT. Translating gives CASSGASGGIVAQYF.

This clonotype was recorded a few times. This CDR3 is CASSQVLAGARETQYF. In DNA form, the CDR3 reads TGCGCCAGCAGCCAAGTCCTAGCGGGGGCTCGGGAGACCCAGTACTTC. The J gene is TRBJ2-5, the V gene TRBV4-1; TRBD2 agrees at 10 bases. The V and J ends lost 1 base and 5 bases, in that order; junction bases with no gene match: 7. The CDR3 is 16 amino acids. The germline gives CDR1 MGHRA, CDR2 YSYEKL.

This clonotype was counted between two and nine times. This chain links TRBV12-3 or TRBV12-4 with TRBJ2-3; 9 bases match TRBD2. CDR3 length equals 15 residues. The V segment lost 1 base and the J segment 5 bases; nucleotides outside the gene matches: 4. CDR3 DNA: TGTGCCAGCAGTTTAGGCGGGGGGGGGTTAGATACGCAGTATTTT. It encodes CASSLGGGGLDTQYF.

This clonotype was seen at least ten times. The gene calls are TRBV12-3 or TRBV12-4 and TRBJ2-1; 7 nucleotides line up with TRBD2. V trimming: 10 bases; J trimming: 4 bases; junction bases outside the gene matches: 13. The CDR3 consists of 15 residues. This chain's CDR3 is CATSPGGGDYNEQFF. The CDR3 coding sequence is TGTGCCACCAGCCCGGGGGGAGGGGATTACAATGAGCAGTTCTTC.

The gene calls are TRBV5-4 and TRBJ1-1; no definite D call. The V and J ends lost 5 bases and 1 base respectively, with 9 bases between them. The CDR3 extends over 13 amino acids. From germline, CDR1 is SGHNT and CDR2 YYREEE (reference sequence). The DNA of the CDR3 is TGTGCCAGCAGACATACAGAGAACACTGAAGCTTTCTTT. Amino acid sequence: CASRHTENTEAFF.

The table lists this clonotype with a few counts. J is TRBJ2-1 and V is TRBV11-3, with 14 bases lining up with TRBD2. Trimming cost V 5 bases and J 12 bases; bases outside gene matches: 6. Looked up from germline, CDR1 is SGHNT and CDR2 is YENEEA. The CDR3 has 14 amino acids. Here the CDR3 reads CASSQGLAGAVQFF. The CDR3 nucleotides are TGTGCCAGCAGCCAGGGACTAGCGGGAGCGGTGCAGTTCTTC.

This clonotype has a handful of counts. The chain carries TRBV27 and TRBJ1-2, with 7 bases that match TRBD1. J lost 3 bases, V lost 6 bases, and 7 bases had no gene match. The length of the CDR3 is 14 residues. Looked up from germline, CDR1 is MNHEY and CDR2 is SMNVEV (reference sequence). The CDR3 spells CASSRGGTDYGYTF. Here the CDR3 DNA reads TGTGCCAGCAGCCGCGGGGGGACAGACTATGGCTACACCTTC.

The J gene is TRBJ2-1, the V gene TRBV4-1; TRBD2 is a possible D gene (5 bases). CDR1 MGHRA and CDR2 YSYEKL come from the germline V gene. The CDR3 loop spans 14 amino acids. V gave up 1 base and J gave up 5 bases, with 9 bases separating them. The CDR3 loop is CASSQGLADNEQFF. The CDR3 coding sequence is TGCGCCAGCAGCCAAGGTCTAGCAGACAATGAGCAGTTCTTC.

The rearrangement joins TRBV18 to TRBJ2-1; no firm D call. The CDR3 totals 17 residues. Trimming took 2 bases from V and 4 from J, leaving 18 bases between them. Germline V gene lookup returns CDR1 KGHSH and CDR2 LQKENI. In DNA form, the CDR3 reads TGTGCCAGCTCACCAACTGACGACGGAACGATATACAATGAGCAGTTCTTC. Protein: CASSPTDDGTIYNEQFF.

This clonotype was recorded at least ten times. The chain couples TRBV5-1 to TRBJ2-1; 8 bases map to TRBD2. This CDR3 has 20 residues. The V gene's germline CDR1 is SGHRS and CDR2 YFSETQ. The V gene end was trimmed by 2 bases and the J gene end by 3 bases; junction bases not matched to a gene: 19. CDR3 amino acids: CASSFSGTVLARGYYNEQFF. In DNA, the CDR3 is TGCGCCAGCAGCTTTAGCGGGACCGTTCTGGCCCGAGGTTACTACAATGAGCAGTTCTTC.

Many counts were recorded for this clonotype. CDR3 sequence (DNA): TGTGCCAGCAGGATAAGACAGGGTGGATACAATGAGCAGTTCTTC. Its protein is CASRIRQGGYNEQFF. The chain carries TRBV28 and TRBJ2-1; 7 bases agree with TRBD1. The CDR3 is 15 amino acids. Germline V gene data show CDR1 as MDHEN and CDR2 as SYDVKM. V gave up 6 bases and J gave up 4 bases; unmatched junction bases: 9.

This clonotype was counted only a few times. The chain links TRBV4-1 to TRBJ2-7; 10 positions match TRBD2. Trimming removed 1 base from V and 2 bases from J; junction bases left unmatched: 5. Germline values: CDR1 MGHRA, CDR2 YSYEKL. This CDR3 spans 16 amino acids. CDR3 protein: CASSQVPSGGTYEQYV. The CDR3 region has the DNA TGCGCCAGCAGCCAAGTCCCTAGCGGGGGAACCTACGAGCAGTACGTC.

This clonotype was detected many times. The chain joins TRBV4-1 to TRBJ2-1; no definite D call. Trimming stripped 0 bases from V and 7 bases from J, with 7 bases between. From germline, CDR1 is MGHRA and CDR2 YSYEKL. The CDR3 length is 13 residues. CDR3 sequence reads: CASSQEVGNEQFF. CDR3 DNA: TGCGCCAGCAGCCAAGAAGTCGGGAATGAGCAGTTCTTC.

The rearrangement joins TRBV7-3 to TRBJ1-5; D call uncertain. This CDR3 region has 13 residues. V was shortened by 0 bases and J by 4 bases, with 4 bases between the two germline ends. Germline loops: CDR1 SGHTA, CDR2 FQGTGA. In DNA, the CDR3 is TGTGCCAGCAGCTTAACGTGGAATCAGCCCCAGCATTTT. Amino acids: CASSLTWNQPQHF.

The sample holds a few counts of this clonotype. This chain connects TRBV4-1 to TRBJ1-3, with D maybe TRBD1 (6 bases). CDR3 length: 16 residues. Trimming shortened V by 0 bases and J by 4 bases, and 13 bases separated the two germline ends. CDR1 is MGHRA and CDR2 is YSYEKL in the germline V gene. CDR3 bases: TGCGCCAGCAGCCAAGATGGGGGGGCGTGGGGAAACACCATATATTTT. Residues: CASSQDGGAWGNTIYF.